This T cell receptor beta chain was found in a study of shared clonotypes between healthy human individuals (dated by TCRdb to about 2020). With regard to the full study: A few men and two women, aged 18 to 49 years, made up the cohort. For each donor, three plates each were used for CD4 naive and CD4 memory, two plates were used for CD8 naive, and one plate was used for CD8 memory. To estimate repertoire size and how much clonotypes are shared between individuals, the study performed deep sequencing of blood TCR repertoires from a few healthy adults. Libraries were prepared and TCR repertoires were sequenced by different laboratories using diverse techniques, in order to increase sequencing depth and limit assay-specific biases. Leukapheresis yielded between about 0.85 and 9 billion PBMCs per donor. The paper as a whole reports these results and caveats: Estimated clonotype richness was generally larger for naive than for memory subsets. Across a handful of donors, 4.5% to 6.5% of naive CD4, roughly 3.5% of naive CD8, under 2.5% of memory CD4, and approximately 0.4% of memory CD8 clonotypes were shared. Pairwise subsampling indicated that sequencing depth was expected to affect the degree of clonotype sharing among donors. Rarefaction of sorted-subset datasets indicated incomplete sequencing despite the large sequencing depth. Because the study included a small number of donors, the genetic and exposure-history diversity represented was limited. Sampling was restricted to blood, and TCR repertoires in tissue are likely to differ from TCR repertoires in blood. Compared with non-shared clonotypes, clonotypes shared by all four sorted-subset donors had higher generation probabilities.

Using the deep immunoSEQ assay, multiplex PCR amplified TCR CDR3 regions from genomic DNA. Genomic DNA extracted from each cell subset was distributed evenly over all wells of several immunoSEQ 96-well plates, and each plate served as one replicate. Each replicate PCR for sorted subsets received about 220 ng genomic DNA, equal to tens of thousands of T cell genomes. Purified libraries were measured with a Qubit 3.0 fluorometer, size-checked on a Bioanalyzer 2100, and measured again with the KAPA Library Quantification kit. Every immunoSEQ 96-well plate was sequenced on a separate single-read 150-cycle Illumina NextSeq 550 flow cell. On the authors' methods: Because the immunoSEQ output included only junctional sequences and no quality scores, the filtering could not be the same as the filtering used for full-length reads. To assign V/J genes and CDR3, sequences were annotated against IMGT germline references using PyIR, a Python wrapper for IgBLAST v1.9. Reads with weak V/J assignments (E-value above 1e-6), missing CDR3, stop codons, out-of-frame junctions, or ambiguous translated residues were removed. A V3J clonotype was defined by an identical inferred V gene, J gene, and CDR3 amino acid sequence. The percentage overlap between two repertoires was calculated by dividing the number of shared unique clonotypes by the size of the smaller repertoire. Three approaches were used to assess repertoire richness: RTK rarefaction, the Chao1 estimator, and Recon v2.1 estimates of unobserved clonotypes. Generation probabilities were computed with OLGA for all TCRbeta clonotypes obtained by the gDNA method from several donors. The clones in this table, taken by TCRdb from immuneACCESS, are in-frame only. Not every clone is retained; where verified, under half of the shortfall comes from an unresolved V gene, and the cause of the rest is unknown. V and J calls and clone size are given by that table; D and trimming were obtained from the DNA. The table for this sample lists 2 million to 3 million clones; roughly 92% of them were counted only once. Of the sample, around 0.15% falls within the top ten clones.

To note about this clone: This receptor's antigen is unknown. No much larger clone exists at a distance of one base, and base qualities are not known. Other DNA sequences in this specimen translate into the identical CDR3.

The donors were healthy, HIV-negative adults with no recently reported acute infections or vaccinations. Only Caucasian adults living in Nashville, Tennessee, USA were represented among the donors. CD4+ T cells were enriched through magnetic negative selection, after which naive cells were positively selected on CD45RA and the remaining negative fraction served as the memory subset. Blood was obtained by leukapheresis, after which PBMCs were separated by Ficoll-Histopaque density gradient centrifugation and cryopreserved in liquid nitrogen vapor phase. Analytical flow cytometry was used to check the purity and quantity of each magnetically sorted T cell population. Each sorted fraction had its genomic DNA isolated and then quantified by UV absorbance on a Nanodrop 2000c. From the cysteine up to the phenylalanine, the CDR3 has a length of 15 residues. Only the CDR3 part of the read is kept: 45 bases, read in frame from the first base. V was cut back by 0 bases and J by 1 base, leaving a gap of 10 bases between them. The germline V gene yields MNHEY for CDR1 and SVGAGI for CDR2.

The receptor was derived from a man aged 18 to 35 in good health. Material: naive CD4+ T cells sorted from blood. Interpreted using the paper, the cell subset or site label stands for: CD45RA+ positively selected. Recombination joined TRBV6-5 with TRBJ2-7; the D gene assignment is ambiguous. The CDR3 region has the sequence CASSYSGSGSYEQYF. In nucleotides, the sequence is TGTGCCAGCAGTTACTCGGGGTCAGGATCCTACGAGCAGTACTTC.